A single sample is the source of the 22 T cell receptor beta chains below, sequenced in a study of blood T cell repertoires in COVID-19. Clones were read by immunoSEQ multiplex PCR, and TCRdb kept only the in-frame ones, dropping some. This sample has about 480,000 clones, with 88% found just once. Source material: peripheral blood. The receptors here all came from a woman between 45 and 65 years old with COVID-19, enrolled during active disease.

This chain connects TRBV19 to TRBJ2-1; 9 bases are shared with TRBD2. Germline V gene sequence: CDR1 LNHDA, CDR2 SQIVND (reference sequence). V dropped 4 bases and J dropped 3; count of bases not matched to a gene: 13. CDR3 size: 18 residues. Written as DNA, the CDR3 is TGTGCCAGTAGTAATCAGGAGCGGGGGGCTTTCTTCTACAATGAGCAGTTCTTC. Its protein product is CASSNQERGAFFYNEQFF.

This sequence joins TRBV6-1 and TRBJ2-7, with unresolved D. The ends were cut back, 1 base at V and 5 bases at J, with 3 bases in the middle. Germline-derived CDR1 and CDR2 are MNHNS and SASEGT. This CDR3 is 11 amino acids long. CDR3: CASSEVNEQYF. The CDR3 coding sequence is TGTGCCAGCAGTGAAGTCAACGAGCAGTACTTC.

The chain employs TRBV3-1 (or the pseudogene TRBV3-2) and TRBJ2-3, with TRBD2 as a possible D gene (6 bases). Germline-derived CDR1 and CDR2 are LGHDT and YNNKEL (reference sequence). The CDR3 is made up of 12 amino acids. The V gene lost 5 bases and the J gene lost 6 bases, with 9 bases spanning the gap. As DNA, the CDR3 is TGTGCCAGCAGCGGGGCGGGGGATACGCAGTATTTT. Translation gives CASSGAGDTQYF.

The chain uses TRBV15 and TRBJ1-6, with D uncertain. Trimming took 1 base from V and 6 from J, leaving 4 bases between them. CDR1 is LNHNV and CDR2 is YYDKDF in the germline V gene (reference sequence). This CDR3 is 13 amino acids long. DNA for the CDR3: TGTGCCACCAGCAGAGCTTCTAATTCACCCCTCCACTTT. The encoded protein is CATSRASNSPLHF.

This sequence joins TRBV4-1 and TRBJ1-1; D unresolved. The V end lost 5 bases, the J end lost 1 base, and 11 bases lay between the germline ends. Looked up from germline, CDR1 is MGHRA and CDR2 is YSYEKL. This CDR3 is 14 amino acids long. As DNA, the CDR3 is TGCGCCAGCAGCTATACTCCAGGGAACACTGAAGCTTTCTTT. It translates to CASSYTPGNTEAFF.

This sequence joins TRBV19 and TRBJ1-1; D is possibly TRBD1 (5 bases). The V end lost 2 bases, the J end lost 0 bases, and 13 bases lay between the germline ends. Germline-derived CDR1 and CDR2 are LNHDA and SQIVND (reference sequence). The CDR3 sequence is 16 residues long. The CDR3 DNA reads TGTGCCAGTAGTATATTCCAGGGCGCCATGAACACTGAAGCTTTCTTT. It encodes CASSIFQGAMNTEAFF. Filled out from reference TRBV19 and TRBJ1-1, the complete variable domain reads DGGITQSPKYLFRKEGQNVTLSCEQNLNHDAMYWYRQDPGQGLRLIYYSQIVNDFQKGDIAEGYSVSREKKESFPLTVTSAQKNPTAFYLCASSIFQGAMNTEAFFGQGTRLTVV.

The chain carries TRBV2 and TRBJ2-7, with D possibly matching TRBD1 (5 bases). V lost 8 bases, J lost 3 bases, and 11 bases lay in between. Per the germline V gene, CDR1 is SNHLY and CDR2 is FYNNEI. The CDR3 has 12 residues. In DNA form, the CDR3 reads TGTGCCAGCCGGACACGGAACTACGAGCAGTACTTC. This gives the protein CASRTRNYEQYF.

This sequence joins TRBV10-3 and TRBJ1-1; a weak D match, TRBD1 (6 bases). The germline CDR1 and CDR2 sequences are ENHRY and SYGVKD. The CDR3 loop spans 14 amino acids. Trimming removed 8 bases at V and 3 bases at J, with 16 bases between. CDR3 loop: CAIGADSGDTEAFF. The DNA of the CDR3 is TGTGCCATCGGGGCGGACAGCGGGGACACTGAAGCTTTCTTT.

The chain couples TRBV28 to TRBJ1-2, with D perhaps matching TRBD1 (6 bases). Germline V gene lookup returns CDR1 MDHEN and CDR2 SYDVKM. The V and J ends lost 5 bases and 7 bases respectively, with 23 bases between them. The CDR3 spans 16 residues. The CDR3 DNA reads as TGTGCCAGCAGTCACTCAAACAGGGCCCTAATAGCTGGCTACACCTTC. It codes for CASSHSNRALIAGYTF.

The rearrangement uses TRBV19 and TRBJ2-3; the D is unclear. Germline V gene data show CDR1 as LNHDA and CDR2 as SQIVND (reference sequence). The CDR3 contains 14 residues. V was clipped by 8 bases and J by 1 base, with 13 bases between them. As DNA, the CDR3 is TGTGCCAGTGGTTGGGTGAGCGGCACAGATACGCAGTATTTT. It encodes CASGWVSGTDTQYF.

The chain recombines TRBV30 with TRBJ2-7; D possibly corresponds to TRBD2 (6 bases). CDR3 size: 15 residues. The V and J ends lost 0 bases and 4 bases respectively, with 16 bases between them. Germline V lookup: CDR1 GTSNPN, CDR2 SVGIG (reference sequence). CDR3 residues: CAWSVPAGTQYEQYF. The CDR3 coding sequence is TGTGCCTGGAGTGTACCGGCAGGGACTCAATACGAGCAGTACTTC.

The chain recombines TRBV6-5 with TRBJ1-3, with D maybe TRBD1 (6 bases). This CDR3 spans 15 amino acids. Looked up from germline, CDR1 is MNHEY and CDR2 is SVGAGI. The V end was cut by 3 bases, the J end by 0 bases, with 9 bases between. The CDR3 loop reads CASSYTGNSGNTIYF. CDR3 coding DNA: TGTGCCAGCAGTTATACAGGGAACTCTGGAAACACCATATATTTT.

The chain links TRBV12-2 to TRBJ1-2; the table names TRBD1, a call not compared with the DNA. TRBV12-2 is flagged as a pseudogene. The CDR3 runs to 15 residues. In nucleotides, the CDR3 is TGTGCAAGTCGCTTAGCGACACCCCCTAACTATGGCTACACCTTC. It encodes CASRLATPPNYGYTF.

The genes are TRBV7-9 and TRBJ1-5; D perhaps matches TRBD1 (5 bases). Germline V CDR1 and CDR2: SEHNR, FQNEAQ (reference sequence). The CDR3 runs 14 residues. Trimming took 5 bases from V and 6 from J, leaving 14 bases between them. CDR3 protein: CASSPSGGSQPQHF. The CDR3 DNA is TGTGCCAGCAGCCCTTCGGGGGGTTCTCAGCCCCAGCATTTT.

A single count supports this clone. This chain joins TRBV5-1 and TRBJ1-1; TRBD1 aligns across 7 bases. V lost 3 bases and J lost 5; bases outside the gene matches: 1. From germline, CDR1 is SGHRS and CDR2 YFSETQ. The CDR3 covers 12 residues. The CDR3 coding sequence is TGCGCCAGCAGCTCGGACAGGACTGAAGCTTTCTTT. Residues: CASSSDRTEAFF. The full variable domain, its missing parts supplied by reference TRBV5-1 and TRBJ1-1, is KAGVTQTPRYLIKTRGQQVTLSCSPISGHRSVSWYQQTPGQGLQFLFEYFSETQRNKGNFPGRFSGRQFSNSRSEMNVSTLELGDSALYLCASSSDRTEAFFGQGTRLTVV.

V usage is TRBV28 and J usage is TRBJ1-5; 7 nucleotides line up with TRBD1. This CDR3 has 11 amino acids. CDR1 is MDHEN, CDR2 SYDVKM, per germline. V shed 11 bases and J 8 bases; nucleotides not matched to a gene: 6. CDR3 in amino acids: CAPQGTEPQHF. CDR3 DNA sequence: TGTGCCCCACAGGGGACCGAGCCCCAGCATTTT.

The chain is built from TRBV11-3 and TRBJ1-6, with D maybe TRBD1 (5 bases). In germline, CDR1 is SGHNT, CDR2 YENEEA. The CDR3 is 18 residues long. Trimming stripped 8 bases from V and 0 bases from J, with 20 bases between. The CDR3 protein is CASDCPSPGNSYNSPLHF. DNA for the CDR3: TGTGCCAGCGACTGTCCTTCCCCAGGGAACTCCTATAATTCACCCCTCCACTTT.

This clone was observed a single time. The chain recombines TRBV5-1 with TRBJ2-5; TRBD1 matches 12 bases. CDR3 length: 14 residues. The trim removed 9 bases at V and 3 bases at J, leaving 6 bases unmatched. Germline assignment: CDR1 SGHRS and CDR2 YFSETQ. The CDR3 loop reads CATAGTGGEETQYF. DNA for the CDR3: TGCGCCACTGCCGGGACAGGGGGCGAAGAGACCCAGTACTTC.

The V gene is TRBV7-9, the J gene TRBJ1-5; D gene unclear. In germline, CDR1 is SEHNR, CDR2 FQNEAQ (reference sequence). The CDR3 is 14 residues long. With 0 bases removed from V and 2 bases from J, the gap between germline ends came to 5 bases. CDR3 nucleotide sequence: TGTGCCAGCAGCTTAGCGCAGGGCAATCAGCCCCAGCATTTT. It specifies CASSLAQGNQPQHF.

The V gene is TRBV6-5, the J gene TRBJ1-3; D is uncertain. Per germline, CDR1 MNHEY and CDR2 SVGAGI. This CDR3 comprises 14 residues. The V end lost 5 bases, the J end lost 9 bases, and 17 bases lay between the germline ends. In nucleotides, the CDR3 is TGTGCCAGCAGTCGTACGACCTACGGGAGCACCATATATTTT. This codes for CASSRTTYGSTIYF.

This clone showed up just a few times. The chain links TRBV5-4 to TRBJ2-2, with D possibly TRBD1 on 6 matching bases. CDR1 and CDR2 (germline): SGHNT, YYREEE (reference sequence). Trimming removed 10 bases from V and 1 base from J, with 8 bases in between. CDR3 size: 12 residues. CDR3 coding DNA: TGTGCCGTACAGGGGAACACCGGGGAGCTGTTTTTT. This gives the protein CAVQGNTGELFF.

The chain joins TRBV5-5 to TRBJ1-3; D not resolved. The CDR3 runs 17 residues. V was clipped by 1 base and J by 1 base, with 15 bases between them. CDR1 and CDR2 from the germline V gene are SGHKS and YYEKEE (reference sequence). The CDR3 DNA follows: TGTGCCAGCAGCTTGTTTAAAGAGGGCTATTCTGGAAACACCATATATTTT. Residues: CASSLFKEGYSGNTIYF.